This record covers a single T cell receptor beta chain. What it recognizes is unknown. These data belong to a study of post-analysis software for immune sequencing data. Study background: Disease courses included relapsing-remitting, secondary progressive and progressive-relapsing multiple sclerosis. General study points: With F measure, samples from one preparation batch clustered together strongly. Multiple sclerosis patients showed significantly lower normalized Chao1 diversity than controls did.

The library was made from cDNA and included unique molecular identifiers. T cells numbering about 0.85 to 10 million yielded cDNA molecules that totaled roughly 0.5 million. Each CDR3 protein is one row after TCRdb ran MiXCR on the PCR reads. The sample lists about 820,000 distinct CDR3 sequences; about 53% were seen once. The sequencing sample was made of blood. The TCR was taken from a girl aged 5-17 years with multiple sclerosis.

CDR3: CASSFGDLGQYF. The CDR3 coding sequence is TGTGCCAGCAGTTTTGGCGACCTGGGGCAGTACTTC. The V gene is TRBV12-3 or TRBV12-4, the J gene TRBJ2-7, with D hard to call. The V end was cut by 3 bases, the J end by 9 bases, with 12 bases between. The length of the CDR3 is 12 residues.